In its sample, the clone carrying this T cell receptor (beta chain) was seen many times. Antigen: not known. This specimen comes from a study of neurological immune-mediated disorders. Regarding the study as a whole: There were no CDR3 amino acid sequences shared by expanded clones across subjects, a result suggesting private repertoires in all groups. Falling below healthy controls, multiple sclerosis showed the least TCR clonal expansion, while HTLV-1-associated myelopathy showed the most.

The time point was: longitudinal time-point 3. Whenever a sequencing run was performed, it yielded over 170 million TCR-beta sequences from 15-18 subjects. Via MiXCR, TCRdb re-called the 5' RACE reads, giving one row per CDR3 protein. The table lists approximately 100,000 distinct CDR3 sequences, approximately 10% of them singletons, with under 3.5% in the top ten. V shed 6 bases and J shed 4 bases, with 9 bases lying between them. This CDR3 comprises 12 residues. This receptor was identified in a female donor with HTLV-1-associated myelopathy (HAM/TSP). The chain recombines TRBV12-3 or TRBV12-4 with TRBJ1-2, with D possibly matching TRBD1 (6 bases). Sequenced input: PBMCs. CDR3: CASSVQGYGYTF. CDR3 DNA: TGTGCCAGCAGCGTACAGGGCTATGGCTACACCTTC.